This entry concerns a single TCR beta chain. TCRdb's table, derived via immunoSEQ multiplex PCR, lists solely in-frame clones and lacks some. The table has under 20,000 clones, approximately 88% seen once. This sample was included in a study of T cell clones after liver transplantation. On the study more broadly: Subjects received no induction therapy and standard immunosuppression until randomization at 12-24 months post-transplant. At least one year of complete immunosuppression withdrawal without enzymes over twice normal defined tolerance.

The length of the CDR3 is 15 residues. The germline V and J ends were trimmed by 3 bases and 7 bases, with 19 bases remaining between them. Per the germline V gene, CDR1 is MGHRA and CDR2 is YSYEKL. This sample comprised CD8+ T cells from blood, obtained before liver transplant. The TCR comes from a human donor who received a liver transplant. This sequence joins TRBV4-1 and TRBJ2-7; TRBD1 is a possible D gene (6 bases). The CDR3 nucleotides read TGCGCCAGCAGCCAGGGGACACGCAGAACGTGGGAGCAGTACTTC. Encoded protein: CASSQGTRRTWEQYF.